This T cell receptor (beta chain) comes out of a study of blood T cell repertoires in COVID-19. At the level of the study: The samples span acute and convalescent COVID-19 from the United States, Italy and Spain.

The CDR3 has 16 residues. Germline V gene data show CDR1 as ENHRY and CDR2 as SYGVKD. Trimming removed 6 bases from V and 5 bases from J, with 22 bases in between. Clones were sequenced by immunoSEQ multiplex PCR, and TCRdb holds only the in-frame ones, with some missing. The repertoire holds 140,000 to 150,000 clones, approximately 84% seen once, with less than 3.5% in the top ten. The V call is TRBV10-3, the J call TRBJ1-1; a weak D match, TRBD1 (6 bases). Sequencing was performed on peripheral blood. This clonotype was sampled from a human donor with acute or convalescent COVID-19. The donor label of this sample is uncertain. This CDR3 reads CAISPGQGGLGTEAFF. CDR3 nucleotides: TGTGCCATCAGCCCGGGACAAGGGGGATTGGGGACTGAAGCTTTCTTT.